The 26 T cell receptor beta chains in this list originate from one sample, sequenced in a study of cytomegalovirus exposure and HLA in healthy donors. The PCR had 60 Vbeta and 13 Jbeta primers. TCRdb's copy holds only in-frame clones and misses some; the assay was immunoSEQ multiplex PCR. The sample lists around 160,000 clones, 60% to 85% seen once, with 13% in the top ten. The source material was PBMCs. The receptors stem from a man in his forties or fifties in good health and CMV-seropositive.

CDR3 protein: CASSPPGSGLPLTF. CDR3 in DNA: TGTGCCAGCTCACCACCGGGGTCAGGGTTACCCCTAACCTTC. The gene calls are TRBV18 and TRBJ1-2; TRBD1 is a possible D gene (5 bases). Germline assignment: CDR1 KGHSH and CDR2 LQKENI. CDR3 length: 14 amino acids. V dropped 0 bases and J dropped 14 bases, with 19 bases sitting between them.

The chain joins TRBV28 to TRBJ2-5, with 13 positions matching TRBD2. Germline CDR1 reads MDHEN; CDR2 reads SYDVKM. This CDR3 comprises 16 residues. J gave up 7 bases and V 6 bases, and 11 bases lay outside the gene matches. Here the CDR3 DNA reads TGTGCCAGCAGCCCGACTAGCGGGAGGAGGGGAGGGACCCAGTACTTC. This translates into CASSPTSGRRGGTQYF. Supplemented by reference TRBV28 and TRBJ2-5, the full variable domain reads DVKVTQSSRYLVKRTGEKVFLECVQDMDHENMFWYRQDPGLGLRLIYFSYDVKMKEKGDIPEGYSVSREKKERFSLILESASTNQTSMYLCASSPTSGRRGGTQYFGPGTRLLVL.

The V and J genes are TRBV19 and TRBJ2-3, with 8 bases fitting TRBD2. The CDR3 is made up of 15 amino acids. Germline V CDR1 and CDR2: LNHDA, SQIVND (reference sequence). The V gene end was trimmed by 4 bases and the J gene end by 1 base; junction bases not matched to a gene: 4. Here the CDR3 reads CASSKRREGTDTQYF. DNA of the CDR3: TGTGCCAGTAGTAAGCGGCGGGAGGGCACAGATACGCAGTATTTT.

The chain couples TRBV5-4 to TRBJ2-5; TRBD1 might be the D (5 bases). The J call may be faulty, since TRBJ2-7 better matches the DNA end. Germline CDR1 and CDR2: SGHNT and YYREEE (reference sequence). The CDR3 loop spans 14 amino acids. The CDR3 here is CASSPRQGPYEQYF. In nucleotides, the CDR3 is TGTGCCAGCAGCCCCCGGCAGGGTCCCTACGAGCAGTACTTC.

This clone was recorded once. The CDR3 DNA reads as TGTGCCAGCAGTTACACTCAAGGAACGGGGGACTACACTGAAGCTTTCTTT. Translation: CASSYTQGTGDYTEAFF. This rearrangement joins TRBV25-1 to TRBJ1-1, with D possibly being TRBD1 (5 bases). CDR3 length equals 17 residues. Trimming pared 5 bases from V and 3 bases from J, leaving 22 bases between. Germline CDR1 MGHDK, CDR2 SYGVNS. The full variable domain, in which reference TRBV25-1 and TRBJ1-1 provide the parts outside the CDR3, is EADIYQTPRYLVIGTGKKITLECSQTMGHDKMYWYQQDPGMELHLIHYSYGVNSTEKGDLSSESTVSRIRTEHFPLTLESARPSHTSQYLCASSYTQGTGDYTEAFFGQGTRLTVV.

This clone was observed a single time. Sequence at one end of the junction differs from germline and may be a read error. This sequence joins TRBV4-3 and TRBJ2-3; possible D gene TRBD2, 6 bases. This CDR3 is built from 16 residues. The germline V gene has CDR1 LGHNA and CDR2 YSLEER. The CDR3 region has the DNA TGCGCCAGCAGCCAAGATCCGGGAACTAGCACACATACGCAGTATTTT. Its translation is CASSQDPGTSTHTQYF.

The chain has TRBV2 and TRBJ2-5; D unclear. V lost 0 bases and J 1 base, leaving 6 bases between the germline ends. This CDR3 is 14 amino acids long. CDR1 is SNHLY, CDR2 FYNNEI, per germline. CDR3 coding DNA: TGTGCCAGCAGTGAAGCAGTGAGCCAAGAGACCCAGTACTTC. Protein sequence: CASSEAVSQETQYF.

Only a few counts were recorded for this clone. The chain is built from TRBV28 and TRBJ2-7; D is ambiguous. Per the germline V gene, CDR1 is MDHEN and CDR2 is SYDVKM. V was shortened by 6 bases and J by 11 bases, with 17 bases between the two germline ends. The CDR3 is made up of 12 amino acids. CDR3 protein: CASSMVERVEYF. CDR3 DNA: TGTGCCAGCAGCATGGTTGAGCGCGTAGAGTACTTC.

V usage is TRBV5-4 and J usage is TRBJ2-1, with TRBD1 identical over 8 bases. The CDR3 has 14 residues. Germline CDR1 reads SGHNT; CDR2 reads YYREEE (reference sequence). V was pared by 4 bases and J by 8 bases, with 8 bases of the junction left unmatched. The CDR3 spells CASSPRTGIYEQFF. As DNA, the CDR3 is TGTGCCAGCAGCCCGAGGACAGGGATTTATGAGCAGTTCTTC.

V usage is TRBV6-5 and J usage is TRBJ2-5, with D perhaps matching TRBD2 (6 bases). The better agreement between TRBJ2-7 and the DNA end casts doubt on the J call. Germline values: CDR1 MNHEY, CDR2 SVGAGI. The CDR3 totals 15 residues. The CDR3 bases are TGTGCCAGCAGTCCAAGTGGACTAAGAACCTACGAGCAGTACTTC. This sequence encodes CASSPSGLRTYEQYF.

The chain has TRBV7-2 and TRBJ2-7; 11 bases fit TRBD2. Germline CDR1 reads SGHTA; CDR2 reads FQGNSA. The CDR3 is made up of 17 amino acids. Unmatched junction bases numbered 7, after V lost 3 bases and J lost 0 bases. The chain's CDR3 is CASSFSPGTSGSYEQYF. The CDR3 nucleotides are TGTGCCAGCAGCTTCAGTCCCGGGACTAGCGGCTCCTACGAGCAGTACTTC.

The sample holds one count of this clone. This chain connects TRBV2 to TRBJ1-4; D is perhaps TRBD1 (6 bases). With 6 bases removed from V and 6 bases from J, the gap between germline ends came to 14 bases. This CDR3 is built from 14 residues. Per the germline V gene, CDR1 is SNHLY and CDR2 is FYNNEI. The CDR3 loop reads CASRQGGGYEKLFF. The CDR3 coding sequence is TGTGCCAGCAGACAAGGGGGTGGTTATGAAAAACTGTTTTTT.

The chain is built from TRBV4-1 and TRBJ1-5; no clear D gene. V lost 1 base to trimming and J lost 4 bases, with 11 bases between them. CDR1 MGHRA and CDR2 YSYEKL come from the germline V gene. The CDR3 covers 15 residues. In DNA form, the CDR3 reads TGCGCCAGCAGCCAAGTAACCAGTTTTAATCAGCCCCAGCATTTT. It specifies CASSQVTSFNQPQHF.

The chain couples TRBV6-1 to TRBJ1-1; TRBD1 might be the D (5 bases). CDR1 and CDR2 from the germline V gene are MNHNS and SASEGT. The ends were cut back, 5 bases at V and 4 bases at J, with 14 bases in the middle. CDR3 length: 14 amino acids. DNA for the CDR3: TGTGCCAGCAGTTCAAGACCAGGGCCCACTGAAGCTTTCTTT. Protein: CASSSRPGPTEAFF.

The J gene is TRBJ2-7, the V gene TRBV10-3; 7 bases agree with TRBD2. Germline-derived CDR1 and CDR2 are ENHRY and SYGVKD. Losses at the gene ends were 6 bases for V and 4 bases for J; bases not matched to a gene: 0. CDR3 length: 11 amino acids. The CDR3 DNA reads TGTGCCATCAGGGGAGGGTACGAGCAGTACTTC. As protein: CAIRGGYEQYF.

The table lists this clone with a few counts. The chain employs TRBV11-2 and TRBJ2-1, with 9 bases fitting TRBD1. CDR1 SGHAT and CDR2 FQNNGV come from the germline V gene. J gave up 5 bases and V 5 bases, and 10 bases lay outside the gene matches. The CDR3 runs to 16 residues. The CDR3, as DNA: TGTGCCAGCAGCCCATTAAGGGGACAGGGAAACAATGAGCAGTTCTTC. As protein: CASSPLRGQGNNEQFF.

The CDR3 here is CSVDGQGDTEAFF. The CDR3 DNA sequence: TGCAGCGTCGATGGACAGGGAGACACTGAAGCTTTCTTT. The J gene is TRBJ1-1, the V gene TRBV29-1, with 8 bases that match TRBD1. The CDR3 loop spans 13 amino acids. The trim removed 6 bases at V and 3 bases at J, leaving 6 bases unmatched. Germline values: CDR1 SQVTM, CDR2 ANQGSEA.

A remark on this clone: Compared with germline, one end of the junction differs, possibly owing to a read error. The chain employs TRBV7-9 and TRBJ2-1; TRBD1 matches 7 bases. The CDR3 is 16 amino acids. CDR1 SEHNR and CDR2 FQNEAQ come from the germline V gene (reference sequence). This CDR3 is CSSSLVRDRERHEQFF. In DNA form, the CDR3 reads TGTTCCAGCAGCTTGGTCCGGGACAGAGAGAGACATGAGCAGTTCTTC.

CDR3 protein: CASSNRRDSVQYF. The CDR3 nucleotides are TGTGCCAGCAGCAATCGGCGGGATTCGGTGCAGTATTTT. The chain carries TRBV21-1 and TRBJ2-3; TRBD2 was called by the table and not checked on the DNA. TRBV21-1 is classified as a pseudogene. The CDR3 length is 13 residues.

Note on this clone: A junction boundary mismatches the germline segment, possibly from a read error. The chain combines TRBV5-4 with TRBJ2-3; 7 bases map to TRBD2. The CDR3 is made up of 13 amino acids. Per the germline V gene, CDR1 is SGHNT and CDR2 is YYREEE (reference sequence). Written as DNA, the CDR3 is TGTGCCAGCAGCTACCCGGCCGGGACTAAGGAGCATTTT. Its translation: CASSYPAGTKEHF. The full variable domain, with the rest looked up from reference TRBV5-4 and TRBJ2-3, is ETGVTQSPTHLIKTRGQQVTLRCSSQSGHNTVSWYQQALGQGPQFIFQYYREEENGRGNFPPRFSGLQFPNYSSELNVNALELDDSALYLCASSYPAGTKEHFGPGTRLTVL.

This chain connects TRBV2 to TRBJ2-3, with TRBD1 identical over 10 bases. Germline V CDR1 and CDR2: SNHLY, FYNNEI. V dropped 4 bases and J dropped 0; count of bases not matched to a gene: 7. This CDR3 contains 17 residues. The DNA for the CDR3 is TGTGCCAGCAGTGGTGACAGGGGGCTTCATAGCACAGATACGCAGTATTTT. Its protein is CASSGDRGLHSTDTQYF.

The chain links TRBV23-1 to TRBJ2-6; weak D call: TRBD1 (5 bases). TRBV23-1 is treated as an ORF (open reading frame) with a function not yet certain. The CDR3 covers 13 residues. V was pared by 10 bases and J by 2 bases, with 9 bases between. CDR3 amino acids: CATTGAGANVLTF. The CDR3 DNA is TGCGCCACCACAGGCGCTGGGGCCAACGTCCTGACTTTC.

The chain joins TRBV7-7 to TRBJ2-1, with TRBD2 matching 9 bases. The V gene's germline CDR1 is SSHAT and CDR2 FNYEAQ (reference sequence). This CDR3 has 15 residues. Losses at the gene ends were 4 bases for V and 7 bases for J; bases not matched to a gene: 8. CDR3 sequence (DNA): TGTGCCAGCAGCTCTGCGGGAGGGCCGCAGAATGAGCAGTTCTTC. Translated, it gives CASSSAGGPQNEQFF.

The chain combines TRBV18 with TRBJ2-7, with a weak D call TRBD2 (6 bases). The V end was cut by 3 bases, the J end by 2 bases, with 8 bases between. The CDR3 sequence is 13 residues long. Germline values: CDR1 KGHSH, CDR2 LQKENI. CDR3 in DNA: TGTGCCAGCTCACCGACTAGGGCCTACGAGCAGTACTTC. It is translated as CASSPTRAYEQYF.

CDR3 protein: CSVPSTSGSTDTQYF. The CDR3 coding sequence is TGCAGCGTCCCCTCGACTAGCGGGAGCACAGATACGCAGTATTTT. The chain combines TRBV29-1 with TRBJ2-3; TRBD2 matches 10 bases. V was clipped by 6 bases and J by 0 bases; unmatched bases: 6. Germline V gene data show CDR1 as SQVTM and CDR2 as ANQGSEA. This CDR3 region has 15 residues.

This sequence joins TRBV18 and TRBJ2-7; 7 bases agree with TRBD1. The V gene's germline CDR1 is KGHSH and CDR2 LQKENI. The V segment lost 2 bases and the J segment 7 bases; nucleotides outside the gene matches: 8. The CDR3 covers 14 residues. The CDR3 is CASSPTTGPEEQYF. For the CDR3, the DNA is TGTGCCAGCTCACCAACGACAGGGCCGGAAGAGCAGTACTTC.